Shown below are 18 T cell receptor beta chains from a single sample sequenced in a study of blood T cell repertoires in COVID-19. The assay was immunoSEQ multiplex PCR, and TCRdb's table has in-frame clones only and misses some. The sample records about 100,000 clones, approximately 88% being singletons. Material for sequencing was peripheral blood. Receptors were obtained from a man aged 45 to 65 with active or convalescent COVID-19.

The chain couples TRBV19 to TRBJ1-3; D possibly corresponds to TRBD1 (5 bases). V was trimmed by 3 bases and J by 0 bases, leaving 15 bases between them. Germline V gives CDR1 LNHDA, CDR2 SQIVND (reference sequence). The CDR3 runs 17 residues. In DNA, the CDR3 is TGTGCCAGTAGTATCAATTATGGGGCGGCCTCTGGAAACACCATATATTTT. Residues: CASSINYGAASGNTIYF.

V gene TRBV11-2 combines with J gene TRBJ2-5; TRBD2 aligns across 11 bases. The CDR3 runs 16 residues. Per the germline V gene, CDR1 is SGHAT and CDR2 is FQNNGV. Trimming cost V 1 base and J 3 bases; bases outside gene matches: 4. This CDR3 reads CASSLVGLAVKETQYF. CDR3 bases: TGTGCCAGCAGCTTAGTGGGACTAGCGGTGAAAGAGACCCAGTACTTC.

The chain employs TRBV6-6 and TRBJ2-4; the D gene is possibly TRBD1 (5 bases). V was shortened by 4 bases and J by 2 bases, with 12 bases between the two germline ends. This CDR3 is 15 amino acids long. Germline V lookup: CDR1 MNHNY, CDR2 SVGAGI (reference sequence). This CDR3 reads CASSSPTVSKNIQYF. The CDR3 DNA is TGTGCCAGCAGTTCCCCGACAGTATCCAAAAACATTCAGTACTTC.

The chain has TRBV5-5 and TRBJ2-7; tentatively, D is TRBD2 (6 bases). This CDR3 contains 14 residues. Trimming took 5 bases from V and 0 from J, leaving 12 bases between them. Per the germline V gene, CDR1 is SGHKS and CDR2 is YYEKEE (reference sequence). This CDR3 reads CASSPGTLSYEQYF. As DNA, the CDR3 is TGTGCCAGCAGTCCCGGGACTCTCTCCTACGAGCAGTACTTC.

The chain joins TRBV25-1 to TRBJ2-7, with D possibly matching TRBD2 (5 bases). Germline CDR1 is MGHDK and CDR2 is SYGVNS. CDR3 length: 14 residues. V was shortened by 5 bases and J by 3 bases, with 14 bases between the two germline ends. CDR3 loop: CASSTRTQGYEQYF. In nucleotides, the CDR3 is TGTGCCAGCAGTACGCGGACTCAAGGCTACGAGCAGTACTTC.

V usage is TRBV9 and J usage is TRBJ2-4; 7 bases map to TRBD2. J was trimmed by 1 base and V by 0 bases; bases with no gene match: 10. The germline CDR1 and CDR2 sequences are SGDLS and YYNGEE. The CDR3 spans 18 residues. Here the CDR3 reads CASSVARPLGGAKNIQYF. CDR3 in DNA: TGTGCCAGCAGCGTAGCTCGTCCCCTCGGGGGGGCCAAAAACATTCAGTACTTC.

DNA of the CDR3: TGTGCCAGCAGCTTACGACCGGGACAGCGTATGTACTTC. Amino acids: CASSLRPGQRMYF. V and J are TRBV11-3 and TRBJ2-7, with 7 nucleotides matching TRBD1. The junction had 10 bases not matched to a gene; V was cut back by 2 bases and J by 12 bases. CDR1 SGHNT and CDR2 YENEEA come from the germline V gene. This CDR3 is built from 13 residues.

CDR3 loop: CATSLAGVIREQFF. CDR3 in DNA: TGTGCCACCTCACTAGCGGGAGTGATCCGAGAGCAGTTCTTC. The gene calls are TRBV15 and TRBJ2-1; 11 bases match TRBD2. The germline V gene encodes CDR1 LNHNV and CDR2 YYDKDF (reference sequence). CDR3 size: 14 residues. V was pared by 8 bases and J by 10 bases, with 10 bases of the junction left unmatched.

The rearrangement joins TRBV5-1 to TRBJ1-1, with a possible D match to TRBD1 (5 bases). The CDR3 loop spans 15 amino acids. V lost 0 bases to trimming and J lost 4 bases, with 13 bases between them. Germline V gene sequence: CDR1 SGHRS, CDR2 YFSETQ. Here the CDR3 DNA reads TGCGCCAGCAGCTTGGAGGGCGGGACGGGCACTGAAGCTTTCTTT. It codes for CASSLEGGTGTEAFF.

The chain carries TRBV29-1 and TRBJ2-7, with 8 bases aligning to TRBD2. Germline V CDR1 and CDR2: SQVTM, ANQGSEA. This CDR3 has 18 residues. The V gene end was trimmed by 4 bases and the J gene end by 4 bases; junction bases not matched to a gene: 21. This chain's CDR3 is CSVGTEGSGSDFSYEQYF. CDR3 nucleotides: TGCAGCGTTGGGACCGAGGGGAGCGGGAGCGATTTTTCGTACGAGCAGTACTTC.

This chain joins TRBV5-6 and TRBJ2-3; 13 bases are a match to TRBD2. The trim removed 4 bases at V and 1 base at J, leaving 6 bases unmatched. This CDR3 is 17 amino acids long. The germline V gene has CDR1 SGHDT and CDR2 YYEEEE. DNA for the CDR3: TGTGCCAGCAGCCTAGGACTAGCGGGAGTGGGCACAGATACGCAGTATTTT. It translates to CASSLGLAGVGTDTQYF.

The V call is TRBV13, the J call TRBJ2-7; TRBD1 might be the D (5 bases). V lost 4 bases, J lost 2 bases, and 12 bases lay in between. CDR1 and CDR2 from the germline V gene are PRHDT and FYEKMQ (reference sequence). The CDR3 loop spans 14 amino acids. CDR3 in amino acids: CASSSPPRAYEQYF. The CDR3 coding sequence is TGTGCCAGCAGCTCCCCCCCCAGGGCCTACGAGCAGTACTTC. Looking up the rest from reference TRBV13 and TRBJ2-7 gives the full variable domain: AAGVIQSPRHLIKEKRETATLKCYPIPRHDTVYWYQQGPGQDPQFLISFYEKMQSDKGSIPDRFSAQQFSDYHSELNMSSLELGDSALYFCASSSPPRAYEQYFGPGTRLTVT.

This clone has only one observation. The rearrangement joins TRBV7-9 to TRBJ2-1; maybe TRBD1 (5 bases). V was shortened by 3 bases and J by 10 bases, with 19 bases between the two germline ends. CDR1 and CDR2 (germline): SEHNR, FQNEAQ (reference sequence). There are 15 residues in the CDR3. CDR3 coding DNA: TGTGCCAGCAGCTTTGGCCAAGGGGCCCCCGAAGAGCAGTTCTTC. Amino acid sequence: CASSFGQGAPEEQFF. Full variable domain (missing parts from reference TRBV7-9 and TRBJ2-1): DTGVSQNPRHKITKRGQNVTFRCDPISEHNRLYWYRQTLGQGPEFLTYFQNEAQLEKSRLLSDRFSAERPKGSFSTLEIQRTEQGDSAMYLCASSFGQGAPEEQFFGPGTRLTVL.

The V call is TRBV28, the J call TRBJ2-2; a possible D gene is TRBD1 (7 bases). Germline V gene data show CDR1 as MDHEN and CDR2 as SYDVKM. V was shortened by 5 bases and J by 5 bases, with 18 bases between the two germline ends. The length of the CDR3 is 16 residues. The CDR3 sequence is CASSPDREVETGELFF. The CDR3 DNA sequence: TGTGCCAGCAGTCCCGACAGGGAGGTAGAAACCGGGGAGCTGTTTTTT.

The CDR3 sequence is CASSQEGGSGELFF. CDR3 nucleotides: TGTGCCAGCAGCCAAGAAGGAGGGTCCGGGGAGCTGTTTTTT. V and J are TRBV3-1 (or the pseudogene TRBV3-2) and TRBJ2-2; D might be TRBD2 (6 bases). The germline V gene has CDR1 LGHDT and CDR2 YNNKEL (reference sequence). This CDR3 region has 14 residues. V lost 0 bases and J 6 bases, leaving 8 bases between the germline ends.

The gene calls are TRBV25-1 and TRBJ1-1; 9 nucleotides match TRBD1. This CDR3 comprises 15 residues. V lost 1 base and J lost 11; bases outside the gene matches: 11. Germline assignment: CDR1 MGHDK and CDR2 SYGVNS. The CDR3 DNA sequence: TGTGCCAGCAGTGAATTCGATGGGGGACAGGGAGATGCTTTCTTT. The encoded protein is CASSEFDGGQGDAFF.

The chain is built from TRBV27 and TRBJ2-5; D not certain. The CDR3 sequence is 13 residues long. The germline V gene encodes CDR1 MNHEY and CDR2 SMNVEV (reference sequence). V was trimmed by 6 bases and J by 2 bases, leaving 10 bases between them. The chain's CDR3 is CASSPRQQETQYF. The CDR3 DNA is TGTGCCAGCAGCCCCCGTCAGCAAGAGACCCAGTACTTC.

The rearrangement uses TRBV19 and TRBJ1-3, with D tentatively TRBD1 (5 bases). V was shortened by 3 bases and J by 2 bases, with 8 bases between the two germline ends. Germline V gene sequence: CDR1 LNHDA, CDR2 SQIVND (reference sequence). This CDR3 comprises 14 residues. The CDR3 nucleotides are TGTGCCAGTAGTATTCGGACACCTGGAAACACCATATATTTT. Translation gives CASSIRTPGNTIYF.